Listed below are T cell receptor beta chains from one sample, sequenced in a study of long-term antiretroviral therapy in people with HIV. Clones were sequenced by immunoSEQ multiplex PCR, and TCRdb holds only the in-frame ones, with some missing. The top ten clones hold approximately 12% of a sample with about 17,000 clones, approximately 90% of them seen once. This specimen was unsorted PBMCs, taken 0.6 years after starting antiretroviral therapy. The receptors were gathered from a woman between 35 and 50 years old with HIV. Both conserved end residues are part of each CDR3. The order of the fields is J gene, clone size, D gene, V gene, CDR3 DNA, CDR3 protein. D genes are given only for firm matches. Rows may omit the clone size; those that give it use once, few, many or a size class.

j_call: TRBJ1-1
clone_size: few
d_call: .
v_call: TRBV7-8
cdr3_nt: TGTGCCAGCAGCTTGGGCGGTTTGAACACTGAAGCTTTCTTT
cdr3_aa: CASSLGGLNTEAFF

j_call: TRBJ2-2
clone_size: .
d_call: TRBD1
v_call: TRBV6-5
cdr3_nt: TGTGCCAGCAGTTCGGGGACAGGATGGTCTGGGGAGCTGTTTTTT
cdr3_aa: CASSSGTGWSGELFF

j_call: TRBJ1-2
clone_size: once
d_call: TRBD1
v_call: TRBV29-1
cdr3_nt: TGCAGCGTTGCACTGACAGGGGAGAACTATGGCTACACCTTC
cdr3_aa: CSVALTGENYGYTF

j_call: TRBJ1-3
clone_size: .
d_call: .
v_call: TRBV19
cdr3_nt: TGTGCCAGTATAGGGTATGGAGTCTGGGGAAACACCATATATTTT
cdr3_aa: CASIGYGVWGNTIYF

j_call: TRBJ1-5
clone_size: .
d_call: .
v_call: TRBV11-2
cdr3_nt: TGTGCCAGCAGCTTAGAAGGGTACAATCAGCCCCAGCATTTT
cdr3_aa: CASSLEGYNQPQHF

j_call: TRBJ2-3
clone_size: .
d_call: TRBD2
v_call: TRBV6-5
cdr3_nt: TGTGCCAGCAGTCTAGCGGGGAGCACAGATACGCAGTATTTT
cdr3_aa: CASSLAGSTDTQYF

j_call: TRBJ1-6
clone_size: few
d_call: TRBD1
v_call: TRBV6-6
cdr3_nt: TGTGCCAGCAGGTCCGGACAGGGGGCGAGTTCACCCCTCCACTTT
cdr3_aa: CASRSGQGASSPLHF

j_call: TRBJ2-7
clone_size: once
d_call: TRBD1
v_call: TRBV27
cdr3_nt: TGTGCCAGCAGTCGCGACAGGGGTACGGACGAGCAGTACTTC
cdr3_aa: CASSRDRGTDEQYF

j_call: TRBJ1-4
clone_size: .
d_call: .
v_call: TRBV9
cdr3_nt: TGTGCCAGCAGCGGGGGTTCTGGGACTAATGAAAAACTGTTTTTT
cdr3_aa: CASSGGSGTNEKLFF

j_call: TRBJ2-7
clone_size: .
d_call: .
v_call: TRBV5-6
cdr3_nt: TGTGCCAGCAGCTTACCAACGCGGCCTCCCTACGAGCAGTACTTC
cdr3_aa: CASSLPTRPPYEQYF

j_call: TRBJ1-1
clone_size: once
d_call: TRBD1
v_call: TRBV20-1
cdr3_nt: TGCAGTGCTAGGGACAGGGGAAGTGCTTTCTTT
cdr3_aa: CSARDRGSAFF

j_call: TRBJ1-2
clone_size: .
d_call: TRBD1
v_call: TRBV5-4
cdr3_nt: TGTGCCAGCAGCTTGGCGGGACAGAGATATGGCTACACCTTC
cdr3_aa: CASSLAGQRYGYTF

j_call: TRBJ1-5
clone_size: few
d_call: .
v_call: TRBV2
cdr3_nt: TGTGCCAGCCGGCAGCACCATAGCAATCAGCCCCAGCATTTT
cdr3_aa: CASRQHHSNQPQHF

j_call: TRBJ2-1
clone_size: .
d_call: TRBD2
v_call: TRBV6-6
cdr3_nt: TGTGCCAGCAGTTACACTAGCGGCAATGAGCAGTTCTTC
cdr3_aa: CASSYTSGNEQFF

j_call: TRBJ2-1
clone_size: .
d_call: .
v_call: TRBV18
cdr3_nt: TGTGCCAGCTCACCGGAGACAGGTTCAGTTGAGCAGTTCTTC
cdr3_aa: CASSPETGSVEQFF

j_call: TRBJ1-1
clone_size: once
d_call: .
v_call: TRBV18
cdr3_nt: TGTGCCAGCTCACCACAGGAAGCTAAGAACACTGAAGCTTTCTTT
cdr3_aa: CASSPQEAKNTEAFF

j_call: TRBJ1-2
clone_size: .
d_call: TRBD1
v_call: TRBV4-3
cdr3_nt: TGCGCCAGCAGCCCGGGACAGGGAGGCCGAGATGGCTACACCTTC
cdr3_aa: CASSPGQGGRDGYTF

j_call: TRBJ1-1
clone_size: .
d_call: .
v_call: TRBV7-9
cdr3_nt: TGTGCCAGCAGCTTAGCGATGGGGCAGGTTTTCTTT
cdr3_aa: CASSLAMGQVFF

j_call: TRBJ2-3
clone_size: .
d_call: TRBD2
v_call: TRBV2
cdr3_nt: TGTGCCAGCAGGGCGGGACTAGCGGGCACAGATACGCAGTATTTT
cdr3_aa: CASRAGLAGTDTQYF

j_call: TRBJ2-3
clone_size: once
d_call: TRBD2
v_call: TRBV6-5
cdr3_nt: TGTGCCAGCAGTTCCCTAGCGGGGGGATCAGATACGCAGTATTTT
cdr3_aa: CASSSLAGGSDTQYF

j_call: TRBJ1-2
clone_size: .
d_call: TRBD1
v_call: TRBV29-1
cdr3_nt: TGCAGCGTTGACCTGCTCCGGACAGGGGGCTATGGCTACACCTTC
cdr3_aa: CSVDLLRTGGYGYTF

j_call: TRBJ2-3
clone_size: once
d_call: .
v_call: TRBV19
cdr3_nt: TGTGCCAGTACCGCTCAGGGTCCAGATACGCAGTATTTT
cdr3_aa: CASTAQGPDTQYF

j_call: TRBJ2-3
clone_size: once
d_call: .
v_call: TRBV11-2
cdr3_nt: TGTGCCAGCAGTGGCAGCACAGATACGCAGTATTTT
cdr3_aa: CASSGSTDTQYF

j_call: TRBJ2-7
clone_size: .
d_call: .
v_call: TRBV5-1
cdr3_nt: TGCGCCAGCAGCGAGGCCGGGACAACCACCTACGAGCAGTACTTC
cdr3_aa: CASSEAGTTTYEQYF

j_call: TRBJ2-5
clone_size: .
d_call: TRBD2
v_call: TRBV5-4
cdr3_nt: TGTGCCAGCAGCAATAGCGGGGGAGGAGAGACCCAGTACTTC
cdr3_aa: CASSNSGGGETQYF

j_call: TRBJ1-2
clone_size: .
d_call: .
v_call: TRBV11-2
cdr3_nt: TGTGCCAGCAGCATCCCCGGGACGGCTAACTATGGCTACACCTTC
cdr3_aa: CASSIPGTANYGYTF

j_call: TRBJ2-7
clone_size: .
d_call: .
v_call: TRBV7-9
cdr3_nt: TGTGCCAGCAGCCCATCGGAGGCTACGAGCCACGAGCAGTACTTC
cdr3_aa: CASSPSEATSHEQYF

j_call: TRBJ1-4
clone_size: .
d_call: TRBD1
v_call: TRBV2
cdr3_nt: TGTGCCAGCAGTCAGATGGGACAGGGGGTAGAAAAACTGTTTTTT
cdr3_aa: CASSQMGQGVEKLFF

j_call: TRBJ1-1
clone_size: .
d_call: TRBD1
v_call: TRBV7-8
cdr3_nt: TGTGCCAGCAGTCGATCCGGGACAGGGGACACTGAAGCTTTCTTT
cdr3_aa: CASSRSGTGDTEAFF

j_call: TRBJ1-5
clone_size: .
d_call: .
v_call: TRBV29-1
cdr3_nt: TGCAGCGTTGGGGCACGCGATCAGCCCCAGCATTTT
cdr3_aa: CSVGARDQPQHF

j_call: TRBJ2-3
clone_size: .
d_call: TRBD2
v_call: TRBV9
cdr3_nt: TGTGCCAGCAACTTACCGGGGGGGCCCTCAGATACGCAGTATTTT
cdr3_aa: CASNLPGGPSDTQYF

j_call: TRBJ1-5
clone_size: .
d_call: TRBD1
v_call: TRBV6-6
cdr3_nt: TGTGCCAGCAGAGAACCGGGACAGGGGGCGGGGCAGCCCCAGCATTTT
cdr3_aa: CASREPGQGAGQPQHF

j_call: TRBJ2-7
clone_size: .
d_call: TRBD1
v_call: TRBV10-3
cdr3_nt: TGTGCCATCAGTGAGATGGGGACAGGGGGCGAGCAGTACTTC
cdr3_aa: CAISEMGTGGEQYF

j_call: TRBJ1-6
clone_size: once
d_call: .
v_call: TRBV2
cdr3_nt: TGTGCCAGCAATGGGGCGAGCTCCTATAATTCACCCCTCCACTTT
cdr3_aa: CASNGASSYNSPLHF

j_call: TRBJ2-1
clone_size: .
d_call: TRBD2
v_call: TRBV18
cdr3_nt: TGTGCCAGCTCATCTCAGACGGGACTAGCGGGGTTCAATGAGCAGTTCTTC
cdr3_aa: CASSSQTGLAGFNEQFF

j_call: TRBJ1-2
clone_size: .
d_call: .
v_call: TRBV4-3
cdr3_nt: TGCGCCAGCAACTCCTACCCCTCCGCTAACTATGGCTACACCTTC
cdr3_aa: CASNSYPSANYGYTF

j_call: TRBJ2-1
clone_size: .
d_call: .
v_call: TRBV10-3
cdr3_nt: TGTGCCACCCTACAGCAGGGGGGTTACAATGAGCAGTTCTTC
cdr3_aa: CATLQQGGYNEQFF

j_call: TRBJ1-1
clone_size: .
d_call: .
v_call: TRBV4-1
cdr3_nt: TGCGCCAGCAGCCGATATACCAACAAGGGCAGGCAGAACACTGAAGCTTTCTTT
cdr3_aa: CASSRYTNKGRQNTEAFF

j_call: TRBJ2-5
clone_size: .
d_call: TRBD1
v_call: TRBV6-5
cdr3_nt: TGTGCCAGCAGAGACCCGACAGGGGCGAAGACCCAGTACTTC
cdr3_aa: CASRDPTGAKTQYF

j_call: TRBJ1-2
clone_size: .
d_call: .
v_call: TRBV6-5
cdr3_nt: TGTGCCAGCAGCCCCCAAGGGGGGGCGAGGGGCTACACCTTC
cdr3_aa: CASSPQGGARGYTF

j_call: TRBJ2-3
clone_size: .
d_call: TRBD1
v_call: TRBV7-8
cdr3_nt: TGTGCCAGCAGCCCAAATCGGGGGACAGGGGCAGATACGCAGTATTTT
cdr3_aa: CASSPNRGTGADTQYF

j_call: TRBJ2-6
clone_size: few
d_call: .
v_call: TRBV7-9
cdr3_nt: TGTGCCAGCAGCTTAGCAGAGGGTTCCTCTGGGGCCAACGTCCTGACTTTC
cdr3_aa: CASSLAEGSSGANVLTF

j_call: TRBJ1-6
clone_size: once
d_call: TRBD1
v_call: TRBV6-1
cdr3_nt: TGTGCCAGCAGTTCCGGGACAGAGAATTCACCCCTCCACTTT
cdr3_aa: CASSSGTENSPLHF

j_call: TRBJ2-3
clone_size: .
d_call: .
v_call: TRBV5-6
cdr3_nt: TGTGCCAGCAGCTTGGGTTCGGGAGATACGCAGTATTTT
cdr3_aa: CASSLGSGDTQYF

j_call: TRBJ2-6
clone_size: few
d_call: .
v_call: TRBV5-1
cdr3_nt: TGCGCCAGCAGCTTGACAGGGATATCCCCTGGGGCCAACGTCCTGACTTTC
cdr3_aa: CASSLTGISPGANVLTF

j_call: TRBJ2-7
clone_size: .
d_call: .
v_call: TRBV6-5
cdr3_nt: TGTGCCAGCAGATCTTTGGGTGGAGGGCAGTACTTC
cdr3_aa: CASRSLGGGQYF

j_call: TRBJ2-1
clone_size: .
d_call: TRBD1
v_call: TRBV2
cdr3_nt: TGTGCCAGCAGCGCCGACAGGGGGGGATACAATGAGCAGTTCTTC
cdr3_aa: CASSADRGGYNEQFF

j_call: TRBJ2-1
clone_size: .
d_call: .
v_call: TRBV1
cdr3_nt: TGCACCAGCAGCGCGCCGGGACTAGCGAACGATGAGCAGTTCTTC
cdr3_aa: CTSSAPGLANDEQFF

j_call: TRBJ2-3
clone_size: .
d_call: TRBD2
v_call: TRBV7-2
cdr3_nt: TGTGCCAGCAGCGCGGGGGGGCCGATGAGAGATACGCAGTATTTT
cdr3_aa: CASSAGGPMRDTQYF

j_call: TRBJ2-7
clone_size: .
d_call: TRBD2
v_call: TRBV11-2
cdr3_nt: TGTGCCAGCAGCTTAGGAAGTGGACTAGCGGGCTTGAGGGAGCAGTACTTC
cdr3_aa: CASSLGSGLAGLREQYF

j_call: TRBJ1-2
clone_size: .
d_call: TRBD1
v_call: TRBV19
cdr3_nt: TGTGCCAGTAGTACCCCGGACAGGATTAACTATGGCTACACCTTC
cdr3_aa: CASSTPDRINYGYTF

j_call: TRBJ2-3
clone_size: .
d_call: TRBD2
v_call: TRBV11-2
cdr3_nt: TGTGCCAGCAGCTTACTAGCGGGGGCCGGGGCGAGCACAGATACGCAGTATTTT
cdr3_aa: CASSLLAGAGASTDTQYF

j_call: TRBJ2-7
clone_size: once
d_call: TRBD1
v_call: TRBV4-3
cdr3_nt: TGCGCCAGCAGCCAGTTTAAGACAGGGTATGCCTACGAGCAGTACTTC
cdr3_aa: CASSQFKTGYAYEQYF

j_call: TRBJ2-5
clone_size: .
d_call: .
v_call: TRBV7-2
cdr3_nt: TGTGCCAGCAGCTTAGTCAGTCTGGGGTCAAGAGAGACCCAGTACTTC
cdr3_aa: CASSLVSLGSRETQYF

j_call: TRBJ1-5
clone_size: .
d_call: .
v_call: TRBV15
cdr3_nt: TGTGCCACCAGCAGAGATAGAGGACAATGGCCCCAGCATTTT
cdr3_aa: CATSRDRGQWPQHF